Sequencing of this T cell receptor beta chain was carried out in a study of memory CD4+ T cells and cytomegalovirus serostatus. Assay used: immunoSEQ multiplex PCR; TCRdb lists only in-frame clones, some missing. This table has about 80,000 clones, 80% appearing once. Single viable CD3+CD4+CD8-CD45RO+ cells were sorted as the memory CD4+ T cells. The V gene end was trimmed by 2 bases and the J gene end by 9 bases; junction bases not matched to a gene: 4. The CDR3 contains 15 residues. Germline CDR1 and CDR2: MNHEY and SVGAGI. This receptor was identified in an adult in good health and CMV-seronegative. The rearrangement uses TRBV6-5 and TRBJ1-6; 10 positions match TRBD1. Sequencing was done on a sample of memory CD4+ T cells from blood. The CDR3 loop reads CASSYGTGVSSPLHF. For the CDR3, the DNA is TGTGCCAGCAGTTACGGGACAGGGGTGAGTTCACCCCTCCACTTT.